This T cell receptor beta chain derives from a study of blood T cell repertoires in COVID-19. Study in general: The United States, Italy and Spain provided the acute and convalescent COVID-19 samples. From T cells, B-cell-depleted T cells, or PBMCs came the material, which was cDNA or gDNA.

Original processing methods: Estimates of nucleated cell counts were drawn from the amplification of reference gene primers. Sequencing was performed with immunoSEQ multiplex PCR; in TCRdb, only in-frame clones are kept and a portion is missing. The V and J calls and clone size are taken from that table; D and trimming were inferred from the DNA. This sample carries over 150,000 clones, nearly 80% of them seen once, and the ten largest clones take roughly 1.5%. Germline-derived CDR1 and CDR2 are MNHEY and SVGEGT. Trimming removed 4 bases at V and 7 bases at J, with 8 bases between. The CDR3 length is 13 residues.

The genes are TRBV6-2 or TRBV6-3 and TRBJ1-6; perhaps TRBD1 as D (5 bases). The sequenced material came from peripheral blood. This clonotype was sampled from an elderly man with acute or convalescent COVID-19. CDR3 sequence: CASSWNRNSPLHF. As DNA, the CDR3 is TGTGCCAGCAGTTGGAACAGGAATTCACCCCTCCACTTT.